The clone carrying this TCR beta chain was picked up many times. The record originates from a study of T cells in Graves' hyperthyroidism and ophthalmopathy. This CDR3 has 11 amino acids. Trimming removed 5 bases at V and 7 bases at J, with 6 bases between. The germline gives CDR1 SEHNR, CDR2 FQNEAQ (reference sequence). It was RNA transcripts that yielded the amplified TCR beta CDR3 regions. HTBI primers were employed in a first-round RT-PCR of the TCR CDR3. TCRdb re-derived calls from the multiplex PCR reads in MiXCR, one entry per CDR3 protein. The sample has 550,000 to 650,000 distinct CDR3 sequences, less than 15% seen once; the top ten hold approximately 14%.

V and J are TRBV7-9 and TRBJ2-1, with D possibly being TRBD1 (5 bases). This TCR was recovered from a woman aged 40-49 years with Graves' hyperthyroidism. The sample comprised blood. The CDR3 region is CASSRTNEQFF. CDR3 bases: TGTGCCAGCAGCCGGACAAATGAGCAGTTCTTC. Full variable domain (outside the CDR3, taken from reference TRBV7-9 and TRBJ2-1): DTGVSQNPRHKITKRGQNVTFRCDPISEHNRLYWYRQTLGQGPEFLTYFQNEAQLEKSRLLSDRFSAERPKGSFSTLEIQRTEQGDSAMYLCASSRTNEQFFGPGTRLTVL.